This T cell receptor (beta chain) was found in a study of identical twins. MiXCR, applied by TCRdb to the 5' RACE reads, yields one record per CDR3 protein. Here the sample spans around 300,000 distinct CDR3 sequences, less than 9% being singletons. The V end lost 1 base, the J end lost 7 bases, and 8 bases lay between the germline ends. The CDR3 sequence is 14 residues long. Germline V gene sequence: CDR1 SEHNR, CDR2 FQNEAQ (reference sequence). This clonotype was seen a handful of times. The data were also submitted as part of a second study, on yellow fever vaccine responses in identical twins.

The sample consisted of memory (CD45RO+) T cells sorted from blood. This clonotype was sampled from a woman younger than 35 in good health. The chain carries TRBV7-9 and TRBJ1-6; no firm D call. This chain's CDR3 is CASSLEAQNSPLHF. In DNA form, the CDR3 reads TGTGCCAGCAGCTTAGAAGCCCAGAATTCACCCCTCCACTTT.